This T cell receptor beta chain was sequenced in a study of blood T cell repertoires in COVID-19. Study at large: Some COVID-19 samples were acute and others convalescent; all came from the United States, Italy and Spain. Sources were T cells, B-cell-depleted T cells, or PBMCs; the material itself was cDNA or gDNA.

Profiled with immunoSEQ multiplex PCR; TCRdb holds only in-frame clones, not every one. The sample holds about 200,000 clones, roughly 82% seen once. In this sample, this clone turned up once. Cohorts were determined from participant-reported clinical history. The germline V and J ends were trimmed by 6 bases and 6 bases, with 9 bases remaining between them. The germline V gene encodes CDR1 SEHNR and CDR2 FQNEAQ (reference sequence). This CDR3 has 12 amino acids. This chain uses TRBV7-9 with TRBJ1-5, with D possibly being TRBD1 (5 bases). The receptor was derived from an older woman with acute COVID-19. The material sequenced was PBMCs or T cells enriched from blood (not recorded which). CDR3 amino acids: CASRKGVQPQHF. For the CDR3, the DNA is TGTGCCAGCAGAAAAGGGGTTCAGCCCCAGCATTTT.